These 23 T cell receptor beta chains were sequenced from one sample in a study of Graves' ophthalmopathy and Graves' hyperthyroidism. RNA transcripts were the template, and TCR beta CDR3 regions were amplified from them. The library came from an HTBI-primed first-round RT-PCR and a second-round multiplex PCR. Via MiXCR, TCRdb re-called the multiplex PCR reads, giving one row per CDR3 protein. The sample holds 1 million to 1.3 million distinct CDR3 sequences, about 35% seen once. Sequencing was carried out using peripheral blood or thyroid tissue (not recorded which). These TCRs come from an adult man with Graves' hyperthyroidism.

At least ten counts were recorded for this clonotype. The chain's CDR3 is CASSPGTSGKETQYF. The CDR3 DNA is TGTGCCAGCAGCCCCGGGACTAGCGGGAAAGAGACCCAGTACTTC. The gene calls are TRBV7-7 and TRBJ2-5; 13 bases fit TRBD2. The CDR3 spans 15 residues. V was clipped by 5 bases and J by 3 bases; unmatched bases: 3. Germline assignment: CDR1 SSHAT and CDR2 FNYEAQ (reference sequence).

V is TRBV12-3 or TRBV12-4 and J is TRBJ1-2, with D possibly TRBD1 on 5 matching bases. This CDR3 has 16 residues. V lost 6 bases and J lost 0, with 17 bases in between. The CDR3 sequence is CASSLARQGANYGYTF. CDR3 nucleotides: TGTGCCAGCAGCTTGGCCCGCCAGGGAGCTAACTATGGCTACACCTTC.

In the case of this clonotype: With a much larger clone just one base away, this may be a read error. Here the CDR3 reads CAISVDRGSPLHF. The CDR3 nucleotides read TGTGCCATCAGTGTCGACCGGGGTTCACCCCTCCACTTT. This sequence joins TRBV6-5 and TRBJ1-6; D gene unclear. The germline gives CDR1 MNHEY, CDR2 SVGAGI. CDR3 size: 13 residues.

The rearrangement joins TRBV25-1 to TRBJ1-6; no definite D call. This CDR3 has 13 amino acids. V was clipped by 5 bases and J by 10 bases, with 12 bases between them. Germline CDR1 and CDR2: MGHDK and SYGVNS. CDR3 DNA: TGTGCCAGCAGTTGGACGGAGGGCTCACCCCTCCACTTT. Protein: CASSWTEGSPLHF.

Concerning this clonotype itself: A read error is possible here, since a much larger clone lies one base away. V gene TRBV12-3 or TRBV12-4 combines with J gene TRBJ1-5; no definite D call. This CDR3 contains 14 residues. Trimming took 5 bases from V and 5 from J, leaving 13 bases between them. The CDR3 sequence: CASSLPRAYQPQHF. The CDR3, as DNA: TGTGCCAGCAGTCTCCCACGGGCATATCAGCCCCAGCATTTT.

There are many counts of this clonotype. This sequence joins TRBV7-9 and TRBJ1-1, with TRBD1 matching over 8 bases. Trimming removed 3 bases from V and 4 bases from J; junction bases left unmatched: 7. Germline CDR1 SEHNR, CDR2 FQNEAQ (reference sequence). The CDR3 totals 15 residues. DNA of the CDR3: TGTGCCAGCAGCTTCAGGGGGCGCCCGGCCACTGAAGCTTTCTTT. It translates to CASSFRGRPATEAFF.

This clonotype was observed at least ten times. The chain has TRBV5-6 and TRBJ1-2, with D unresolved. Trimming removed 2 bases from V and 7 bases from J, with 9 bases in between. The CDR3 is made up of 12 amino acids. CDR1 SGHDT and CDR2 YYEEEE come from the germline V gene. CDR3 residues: CASSFSEGGYTF. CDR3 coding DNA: TGTGCCAGCAGCTTTTCAGAAGGTGGCTACACCTTC.

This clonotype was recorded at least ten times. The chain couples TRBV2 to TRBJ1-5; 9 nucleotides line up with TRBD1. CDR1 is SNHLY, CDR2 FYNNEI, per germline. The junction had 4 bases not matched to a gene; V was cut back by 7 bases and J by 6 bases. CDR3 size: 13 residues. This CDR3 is CASTEDRGQPQHF. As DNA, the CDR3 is TGTGCCAGCACCGAGGACAGGGGTCAGCCCCAGCATTTT.

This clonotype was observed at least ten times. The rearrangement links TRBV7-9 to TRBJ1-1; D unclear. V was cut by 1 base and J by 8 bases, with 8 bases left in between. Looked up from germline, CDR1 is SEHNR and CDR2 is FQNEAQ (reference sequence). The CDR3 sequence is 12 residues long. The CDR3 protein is CASSLEVSEAFF. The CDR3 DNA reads TGTGCCAGCAGCTTAGAGGTTTCAGAAGCTTTCTTT.

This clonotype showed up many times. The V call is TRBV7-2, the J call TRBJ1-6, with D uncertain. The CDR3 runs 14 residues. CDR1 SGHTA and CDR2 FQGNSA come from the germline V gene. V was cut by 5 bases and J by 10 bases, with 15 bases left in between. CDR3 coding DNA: TGTGCCAGCAGCCTGTACGGGTCGGGGTCACCCCTCCACTTT. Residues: CASSLYGSGSPLHF.

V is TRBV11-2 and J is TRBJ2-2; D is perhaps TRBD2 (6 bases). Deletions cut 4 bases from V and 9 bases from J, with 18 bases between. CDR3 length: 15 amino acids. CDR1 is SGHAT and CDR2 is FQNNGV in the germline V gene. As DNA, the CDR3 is TGTGCCAGCAGCTGGCGGGACCAACCCCTCCGGGAGCTGTTTTTT. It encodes CASSWRDQPLRELFF.

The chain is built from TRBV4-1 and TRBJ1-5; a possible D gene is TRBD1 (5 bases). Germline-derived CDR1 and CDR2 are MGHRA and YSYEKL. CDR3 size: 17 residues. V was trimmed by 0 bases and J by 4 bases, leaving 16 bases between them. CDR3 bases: TGCGCCAGCAGCCAAGAAATCAGGGCAGGGAGTAATCAGCCCCAGCATTTT. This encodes CASSQEIRAGSNQPQHF.

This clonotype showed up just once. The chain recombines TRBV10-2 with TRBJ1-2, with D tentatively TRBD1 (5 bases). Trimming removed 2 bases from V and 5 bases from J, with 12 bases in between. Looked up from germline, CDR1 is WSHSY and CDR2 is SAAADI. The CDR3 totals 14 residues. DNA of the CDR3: TGCGCCAGCAGTGAGCCGGACAACGCTTATGGCTACACCTTC. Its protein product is CASSEPDNAYGYTF.

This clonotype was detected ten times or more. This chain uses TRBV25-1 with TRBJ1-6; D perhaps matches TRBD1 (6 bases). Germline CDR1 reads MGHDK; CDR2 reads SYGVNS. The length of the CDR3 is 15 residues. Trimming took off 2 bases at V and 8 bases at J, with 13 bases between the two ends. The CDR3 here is CASSEPQGLHSPLHF. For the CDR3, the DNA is TGTGCCAGCAGTGAACCCCAGGGGTTGCATTCACCCCTCCACTTT.

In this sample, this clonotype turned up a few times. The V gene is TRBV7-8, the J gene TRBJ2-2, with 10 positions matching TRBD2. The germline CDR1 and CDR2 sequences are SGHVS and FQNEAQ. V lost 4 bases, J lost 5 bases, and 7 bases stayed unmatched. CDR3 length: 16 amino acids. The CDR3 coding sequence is TGTGCCAGCAGCTCCATAGCGGGGGGCGTTACCGGGGAGCTGTTTTTT. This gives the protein CASSSIAGGVTGELFF. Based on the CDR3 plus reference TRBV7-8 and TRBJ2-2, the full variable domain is GAGVSQSPRYKVAKRGQDVALRCDPISGHVSLFWYQQALGQGPEFLTYFQNEAQLDKSGLPSDRFFAERPEGSVSTLKIQRTQQEDSAVYLCASSSIAGGVTGELFFGEGSRLTVL.

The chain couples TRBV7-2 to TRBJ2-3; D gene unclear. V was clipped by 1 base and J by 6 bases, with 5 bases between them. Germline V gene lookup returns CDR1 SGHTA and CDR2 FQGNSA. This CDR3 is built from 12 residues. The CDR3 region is CASSLESDTQYF. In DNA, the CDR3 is TGTGCCAGCAGCTTAGAATCCGATACGCAGTATTTT.

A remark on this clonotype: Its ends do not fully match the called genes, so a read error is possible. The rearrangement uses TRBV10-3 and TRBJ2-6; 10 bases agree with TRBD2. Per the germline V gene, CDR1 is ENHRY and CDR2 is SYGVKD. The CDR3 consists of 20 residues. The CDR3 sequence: CASSCVFGLAECPGANVLTF. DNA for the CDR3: TGTGCCAGCAGTTGTGTATTCGGACTAGCGGAGTGCCCTGGGGCCAACGTCCTGACTTTC.

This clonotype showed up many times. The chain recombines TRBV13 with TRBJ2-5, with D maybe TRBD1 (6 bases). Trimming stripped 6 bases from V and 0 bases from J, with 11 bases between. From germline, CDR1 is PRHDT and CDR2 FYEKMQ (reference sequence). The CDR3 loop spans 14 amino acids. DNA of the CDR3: TGTGCCAGCAGGTACAGGGTGTACCAAGAGACCCAGTACTTC. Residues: CASRYRVYQETQYF.

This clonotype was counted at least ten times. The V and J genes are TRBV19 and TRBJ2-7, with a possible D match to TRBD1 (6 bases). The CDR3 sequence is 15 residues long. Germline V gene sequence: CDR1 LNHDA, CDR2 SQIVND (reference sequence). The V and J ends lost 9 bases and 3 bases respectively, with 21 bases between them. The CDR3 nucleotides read TGTGCCAGATACCGGGGACAATTGGCGATCTACGAGCAGTACTTC. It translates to CARYRGQLAIYEQYF.

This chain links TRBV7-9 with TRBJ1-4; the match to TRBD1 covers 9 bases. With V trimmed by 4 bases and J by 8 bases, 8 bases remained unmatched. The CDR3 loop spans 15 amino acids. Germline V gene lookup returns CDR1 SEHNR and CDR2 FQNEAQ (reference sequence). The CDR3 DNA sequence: TGTGCCAGCAGCTCACAGACAGGGGGAGGCGAAAAACTGTTTTTT. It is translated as CASSSQTGGGEKLFF.

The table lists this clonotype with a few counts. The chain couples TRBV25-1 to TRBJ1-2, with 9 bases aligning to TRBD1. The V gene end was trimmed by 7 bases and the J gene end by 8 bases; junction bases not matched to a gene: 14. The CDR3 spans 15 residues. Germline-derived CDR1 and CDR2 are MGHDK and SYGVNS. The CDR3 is CASKGPMDRGVGYTF. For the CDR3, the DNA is TGTGCCAGCAAAGGACCAATGGACAGGGGAGTCGGCTACACCTTC.

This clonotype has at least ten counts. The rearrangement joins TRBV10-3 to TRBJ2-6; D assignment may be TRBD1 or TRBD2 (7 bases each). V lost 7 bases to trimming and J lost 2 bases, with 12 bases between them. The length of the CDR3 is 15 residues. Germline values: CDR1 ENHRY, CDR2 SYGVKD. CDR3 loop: CAITGGGPGANVLTF. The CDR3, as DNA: TGTGCCATCACAGGGGGGGGCCCTGGGGCCAACGTCCTGACTTTC.

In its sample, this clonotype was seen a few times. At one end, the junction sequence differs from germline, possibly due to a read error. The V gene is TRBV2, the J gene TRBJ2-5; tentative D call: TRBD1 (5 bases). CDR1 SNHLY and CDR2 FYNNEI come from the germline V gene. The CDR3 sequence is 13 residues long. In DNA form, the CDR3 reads TGTGCCAGCTTACAGGCCAGGCAAGGGACCCAGTACTTC. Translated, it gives CASLQARQGTQYF. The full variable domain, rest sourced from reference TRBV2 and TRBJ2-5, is EPEVTQTPSHQVTQMGQEVILRCVPISNHLYFYWYRQILGQKVEFLVSFYNNEISEKSEIFDDQFSVERPDGSNFTLKIRSTKLEDSAMYFCASLQARQGTQYFGPGTRLLVL.